Following are 9 T cell receptor beta chains from one sample sequenced in a study of blood T cell repertoires in COVID-19 (dated by TCRdb to about 2020). Receptors were amplified or captured by the immunoSEQ multiplex PCR assay. The table comes from immuneACCESS by way of TCRdb, which keeps in-frame sequences with V and J called. Part of the clones is missing from these tables; in studies checked, under half for an unresolved V gene and the rest for unknown reasons. The sample contains about 210,000 clones, around four fifths of them found a single time. About a tenth of the sample goes to the ten largest clones. Sequenced: PBMCs or T cells enriched from blood (not recorded which). The receptors originated from a man between 35 and 55 years old who had recovered from COVID-19.

The chain joins TRBV28 to TRBJ1-1; unclear D gene. The germline CDR1 and CDR2 sequences are MDHEN and SYDVKM. This CDR3 has 11 amino acids. Trimming stripped 10 bases from V and 5 bases from J, with 11 bases between. The CDR3 spells CATRERTEAFF. The CDR3 nucleotides are TGTGCCACACGGGAGAGAACTGAAGCTTTCTTT.

The CDR3 DNA is TGTGCCAGCAGTTACTCTGGGATCGGACAGGGCTACGAGCAGTACTTC. As protein: CASSYSGIGQGYEQYF. The J gene is TRBJ2-7, the V gene TRBV6-5; TRBD1 matches at 8 bases. Germline V lookup: CDR1 MNHEY, CDR2 SVGAGI. The ends lost 0 bases at V and 3 bases at J; junction bases unmatched: 7. The CDR3 sequence is 16 residues long.

This clone was observed a handful of times. J is TRBJ2-3 and V is TRBV19; 10 bases match TRBD2. Germline CDR1 reads LNHDA; CDR2 reads SQIVND (reference sequence). CDR3 length: 16 amino acids. With 6 bases clipped from V and 4 bases from J, the junction kept 10 bases outside the gene matches. The CDR3 sequence is CASRRAGGPEPDTQYF. CDR3 in DNA: TGTGCCAGTAGAAGAGCGGGAGGGCCCGAGCCAGATACGCAGTATTTT.

This rearrangement joins TRBV28 to TRBJ2-2; perhaps TRBD2 as D (5 bases). The V gene lost 0 bases and the J gene lost 0 bases, with 17 bases spanning the gap. Germline assignment: CDR1 MDHEN and CDR2 SYDVKM. This CDR3 has 19 amino acids. CDR3 sequence: CASSLCTQEGTTNTGELFF. The CDR3, as DNA: TGTGCCAGCAGTTTATGCACCCAAGAGGGTACTACGAACACCGGGGAGCTGTTTTTT.

The chain carries TRBV5-1 and TRBJ1-2, with D maybe TRBD1 (6 bases). This CDR3 comprises 16 residues. The ends were cut back, 6 bases at V and 5 bases at J, with 23 bases in the middle. Germline CDR1 reads SGHRS; CDR2 reads YFSETQ. The CDR3 loop reads CASTPRGGSGLYGYTF. The CDR3 DNA is TGCGCCAGCACTCCTCGGGGGGGCTCGGGGTTGTATGGCTACACCTTC.

The V call is TRBV5-8, the J call TRBJ2-7, with 7 bases aligning to TRBD2. Looked up from germline, CDR1 is SGHTS and CDR2 is YDEGEE. J was trimmed by 5 bases and V by 2 bases; bases with no gene match: 13. The CDR3 runs to 16 residues. In nucleotides, the CDR3 is TGTGCCAGCAGCTTCGGTAGCGGGCCACGTGGTCACGAGCAGTACTTC. Translated, it gives CASSFGSGPRGHEQYF.

This rearrangement joins TRBV4-2 to TRBJ1-4; D gene ambiguous. This CDR3 is built from 15 residues. V lost 6 bases, J lost 3 bases, and 14 bases lay in between. Germline V lookup: CDR1 LGHNA, CDR2 YNFKEQ. As DNA, the CDR3 is TGTGCCAGCAGTCGTCAGGTTCCCTCTAATGAAAAACTGTTTTTT. It specifies CASSRQVPSNEKLFF.

The chain couples TRBV30 to TRBJ2-2; perhaps TRBD1 as D (6 bases). Trimming left V 2 bases short and J 2 bases short, with 12 bases between. CDR3 size: 15 residues. Germline lookup yields CDR1 GTSNPN and CDR2 SVGIG (reference sequence). The CDR3 sequence is CAWSRDNSNTGELFF. CDR3 DNA: TGTGCCTGGAGTAGGGACAACTCCAACACCGGGGAGCTGTTTTTT.

This clone appeared once. This rearrangement joins TRBV18 to TRBJ1-4, with 8 positions matching TRBD1. This CDR3 has 13 residues. Germline assignment: CDR1 KGHSH and CDR2 LQKENI. The J segment lost 7 bases and the V segment lost 8 bases, leaving 6 bases of the junction unmatched. As DNA, the CDR3 is TGTGCCAGCCGCGCCACAGGGGGTGAAAAACTGTTTTTT. Translated, it gives CASRATGGEKLFF.